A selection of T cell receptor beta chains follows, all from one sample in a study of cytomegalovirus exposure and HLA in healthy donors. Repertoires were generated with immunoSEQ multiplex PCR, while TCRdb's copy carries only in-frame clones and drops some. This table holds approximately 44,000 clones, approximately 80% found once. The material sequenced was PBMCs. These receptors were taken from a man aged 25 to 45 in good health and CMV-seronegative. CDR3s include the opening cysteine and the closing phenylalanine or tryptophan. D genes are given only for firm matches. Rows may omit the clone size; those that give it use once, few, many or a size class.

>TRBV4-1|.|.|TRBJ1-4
CASSQDARGILTTNEKLFF
TGCGCCAGCAGCCAAGACGCCAGGGGAATCCTAACAACTAATGAAAAACTGTTTTTT
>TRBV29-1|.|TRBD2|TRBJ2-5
CSVRASGRQRRGQYF
TGCAGCGTACGAGCAAGCGGGAGGCAACGGAGGGGGCAGTACTTC
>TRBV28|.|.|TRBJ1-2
CASSPPGGGSDGYTF
TGTGCCAGCAGTCCCCCCGGAGGAGGAAGCGATGGCTACACCTTC
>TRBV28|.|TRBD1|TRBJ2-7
CASSSRTGTYEQYF
TGTGCCAGCAGTTCCCGGACAGGGACCTACGAGCAGTACTTC
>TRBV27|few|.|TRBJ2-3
CASSFQGDIGDTQYF
TGTGCCAGCAGTTTTCAAGGGGATATAGGAGATACGCAGTATTTT
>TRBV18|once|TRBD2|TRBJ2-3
CASSPASGGDTQYF
TGTGCCAGCTCACCAGCTAGCGGGGGAGATACGCAGTATTTT
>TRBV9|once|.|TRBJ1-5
CASSAATHSNQPQHF
TGTGCCAGCAGCGCCGCTACCCATAGCAATCAGCCCCAGCATTTT
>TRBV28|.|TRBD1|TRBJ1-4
CASKAGTGQEKLFF
TGTGCCAGCAAGGCCGGGACAGGGCAAGAAAAACTGTTTTTT
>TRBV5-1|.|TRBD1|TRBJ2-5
CASSLGDSLTMETQYF
TGCGCCAGCAGCTTAGGGGACAGCCTGACTATGGAGACCCAGTACTTC
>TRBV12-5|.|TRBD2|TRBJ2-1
CASGFELAGSSYNEQFF
TGTGCTAGTGGTTTCGAGCTAGCGGGGAGCTCCTACAATGAGCAGTTCTTC
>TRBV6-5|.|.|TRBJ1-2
CASSYNLGQTNYGYTF
TGTGCCAGCAGTTACAACCTAGGACAGACGAACTATGGCTACACCTTC
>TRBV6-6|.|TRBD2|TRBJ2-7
CASSYSGRANHEQYF
TGTGCCAGCAGTTACTCGGGGAGGGCCAACCACGAGCAGTACTTC
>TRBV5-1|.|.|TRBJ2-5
CASSVTANQETQYF
TGCGCCAGCAGCGTGACAGCTAACCAAGAGACCCAGTACTTC
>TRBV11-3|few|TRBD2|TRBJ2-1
CASSPELASGNEQFF
TGTGCCAGCAGCCCAGAACTAGCGTCTGGGAATGAGCAGTTCTTC
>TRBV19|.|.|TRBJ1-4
CASSGRGATNEKLFF
TGTGCCAGTAGTGGTCGGGGGGCAACTAATGAAAAACTGTTTTTT
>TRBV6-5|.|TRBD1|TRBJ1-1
CASSLDRATEAFF
TGTGCCAGCAGCCTCGACAGGGCCACTGAAGCTTTCTTT
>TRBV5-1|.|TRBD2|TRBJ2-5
CASSLDGSGRRGETQYF
TGCGCCAGCAGCTTGGATGGTAGCGGGAGACGTGGGGAGACCCAGTACTTC
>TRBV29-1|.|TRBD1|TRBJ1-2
CSVDHTQGTGDGYTF
TGCAGCGTTGATCACACGCAAGGGACAGGGGACGGCTACACCTTC
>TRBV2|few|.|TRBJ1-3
CASSASFGTGNTIYF
TGTGCCAGCAGTGCTTCTTTCGGGACTGGAAACACCATATATTTT
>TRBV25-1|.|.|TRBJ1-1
CASSDHESPEAFF
TGTGCCAGCAGTGACCATGAGTCCCCTGAAGCTTTCTTT
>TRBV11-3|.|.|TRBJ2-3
CASSLGVFGGEYTDTQYF
TGTGCCAGCAGCTTAGGGGTTTTCGGCGGGGAATACACAGATACGCAGTATTTT
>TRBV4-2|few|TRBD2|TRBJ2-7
CASSPTTSAKWGQYF
TGTGCCAGCAGCCCAACGACTAGCGCGAAATGGGGTCAGTACTTC
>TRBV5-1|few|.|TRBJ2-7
CASSFSGNSYEQYF
TGCGCCAGCAGCTTTAGCGGAAACTCCTACGAGCAGTACTTC
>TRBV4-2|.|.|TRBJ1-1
CASSQDWATEAFF
TGTGCCAGCAGCCAAGATTGGGCGACTGAAGCTTTCTTT
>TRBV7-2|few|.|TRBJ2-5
CASSLAIGTEQETQYF
TGTGCCAGCAGCTTAGCAATTGGGACTGAGCAAGAGACCCAGTACTTC
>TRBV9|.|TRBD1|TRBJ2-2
CASSRQGNTGELFF
TGTGCCAGCAGCCGACAGGGGAACACCGGGGAGCTGTTTTTT
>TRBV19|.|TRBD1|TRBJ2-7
CASSLGTGGDEQYF
TGTGCCAGTAGCCTGGGGACAGGGGGCGACGAGCAGTACTTC
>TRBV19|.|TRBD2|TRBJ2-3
CASGAGGPSTDTQYF
TGTGCCAGTGGAGCGGGAGGGCCCAGCACAGATACGCAGTATTTT
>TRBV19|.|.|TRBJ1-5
CASTPEFGNQPQHF
TGTGCCAGTACCCCAGAATTCGGCAATCAGCCCCAGCATTTT
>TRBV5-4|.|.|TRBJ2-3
CASSPRQRSTDTQYF
TGTGCCAGCAGCCCCCGCCAGCGGAGCACAGATACGCAGTATTTT
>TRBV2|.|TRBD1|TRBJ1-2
CASRAEQGRSGYTF
TGTGCCAGCAGGGCCGAACAGGGGAGGTCGGGCTACACCTTC
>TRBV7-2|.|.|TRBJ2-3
CASSLRLDTQYF
TGTGCCAGCAGCTTACGGTTGGATACGCAGTATTTT
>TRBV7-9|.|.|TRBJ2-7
CASSFNPDSSYEQYF
TGTGCCAGCAGCTTCAACCCGGACAGCTCCTACGAGCAGTACTTC
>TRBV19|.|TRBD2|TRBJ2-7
CASSALAGGYEQYF
TGTGCCAGTAGTGCCTTAGCGGGAGGTTACGAGCAGTACTTC
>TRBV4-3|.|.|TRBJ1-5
CAGSGQFNQPQHF
TGCGCCGGCAGCGGACAGTTCAATCAGCCCCAGCATTTT
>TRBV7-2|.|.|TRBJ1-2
CASSLDAKGHGYTF
TGTGCCAGCAGCTTAGACGCAAAGGGGCATGGCTACACCTTC
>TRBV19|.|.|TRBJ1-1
CASRLSLGANTEAFF
TGTGCCAGTAGACTTTCGTTAGGAGCGAACACTGAAGCTTTCTTT
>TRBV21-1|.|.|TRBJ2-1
CAGSKRGSSYNEQFF
TGTGCCGGCAGCAAAAGGGGAAGCTCCTACAATGAGCAGTTCTTC
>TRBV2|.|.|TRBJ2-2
CASTSPGELFF
TGTGCCAGCACCTCCCCCGGGGAGCTGTTTTTT
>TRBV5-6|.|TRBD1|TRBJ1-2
CASSLVGTGGNGYTF
TGTGCCAGCAGCTTGGTCGGAACAGGGGGGAATGGCTACACCTTC
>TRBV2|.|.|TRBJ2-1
CASSVASEQFF
TGTGCCAGCAGCGTAGCAAGTGAGCAGTTCTTC
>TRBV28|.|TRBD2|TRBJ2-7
CASSASGTSGYEQYF
TGTGCCAGCAGTGCCTCCGGGACTAGCGGTTACGAGCAGTACTTC
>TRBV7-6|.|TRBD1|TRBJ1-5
CASSLVAQGDQPQHF
TGTGCCAGCAGCTTAGTGGCACAGGGGGATCAGCCCCAGCATTTT
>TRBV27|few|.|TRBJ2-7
CASSFWATPYEQYF
TGTGCCAGCAGCTTCTGGGCGACCCCCTACGAGCAGTACTTC
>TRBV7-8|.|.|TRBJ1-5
CASSATPNQPQHF
TGTGCCAGCAGCGCTACTCCCAATCAGCCCCAGCATTTT
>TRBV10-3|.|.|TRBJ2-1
CAIKGDGYSYNEQFF
TGTGCCATCAAGGGGGACGGATACTCCTACAATGAGCAGTTCTTC
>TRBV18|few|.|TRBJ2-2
CASSPLDSSNTGELFF
TGTGCCAGCTCACCCCTGGACAGTTCGAACACCGGGGAGCTGTTTTTT
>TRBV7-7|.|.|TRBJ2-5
CASSLGVVQETQYF
TGTGCCAGCAGCTTAGGAGTGGTACAAGAGACCCAGTACTTC
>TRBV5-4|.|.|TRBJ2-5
CASSLEPGQPRQYF
TGTGCCAGCAGCTTGGAACCAGGGCAGCCCCGCCAGTACTTC
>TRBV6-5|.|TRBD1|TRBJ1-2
CASSDGQGRYGYTF
TGTGCCAGCAGTGACGGACAGGGGCGCTATGGCTACACCTTC
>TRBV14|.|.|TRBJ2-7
CASSHFREQYF
TGTGCCAGCAGCCATTTCCGGGAACAGTACTTC
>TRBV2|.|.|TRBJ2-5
CASNIGGRQETQYF
TGTGCCAGCAACATAGGAGGCCGCCAAGAGACCCAGTACTTC
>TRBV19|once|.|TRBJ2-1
CASSKVTDYNEQFF
TGTGCCAGTAGTAAGGTGACAGATTACAATGAGCAGTTCTTC